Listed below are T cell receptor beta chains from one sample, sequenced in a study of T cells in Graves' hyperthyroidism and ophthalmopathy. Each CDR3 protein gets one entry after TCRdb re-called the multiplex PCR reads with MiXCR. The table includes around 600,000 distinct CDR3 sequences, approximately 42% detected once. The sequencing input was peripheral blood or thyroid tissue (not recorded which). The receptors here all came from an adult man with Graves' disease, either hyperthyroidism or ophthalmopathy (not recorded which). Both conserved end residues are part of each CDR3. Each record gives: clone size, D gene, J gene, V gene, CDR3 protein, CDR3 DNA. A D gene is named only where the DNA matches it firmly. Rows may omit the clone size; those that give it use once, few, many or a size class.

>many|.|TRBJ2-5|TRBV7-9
CASSLDQETQYF
TGTGCCAGCAGCTTAGACCAAGAGACCCAGTACTTC
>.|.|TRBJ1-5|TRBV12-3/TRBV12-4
CASKGGPLHNQPQHF
TGTGCCAGCAAAGGAGGGCCCCTCCACAATCAGCCCCAGCATTTT
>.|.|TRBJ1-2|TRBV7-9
CASSPSEGLYGYTF
TGTGCCAGCAGCCCATCTGAGGGTCTCTATGGCTACACCTTC
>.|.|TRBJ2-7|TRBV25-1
CASSVRGADYEQYF
TGTGCCAGCAGTGTCAGGGGGGCGGACTACGAGCAGTACTTC
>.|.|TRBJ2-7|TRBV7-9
CASSLEPGTIYEQYF
TGTGCCAGCAGCTTAGAACCAGGCACCATCTACGAGCAGTACTTC
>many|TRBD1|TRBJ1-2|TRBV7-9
CASSLWTGHGYTF
TGTGCCAGCAGCTTGTGGACAGGGCATGGCTACACCTTC
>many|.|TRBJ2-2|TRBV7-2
CASSLAGQRELFF
TGTGCCAGCAGCCTAGCCGGCCAGCGGGAGCTGTTTTTT
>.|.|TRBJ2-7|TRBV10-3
CAISERPSYEQYF
TGTGCCATCAGTGAGCGACCCAGCTACGAGCAGTACTTC
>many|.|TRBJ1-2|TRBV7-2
CASSLATDGYTF
TGTGCCAGCAGCTTAGCGACGGATGGCTACACCTTC
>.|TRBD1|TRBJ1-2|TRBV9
CASSFGGQPIYGYTF
TGTGCCAGCAGCTTTGGGGGACAGCCCATCTATGGCTACACCTTC
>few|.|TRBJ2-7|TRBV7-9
CASSLYERAREQYF
TGTGCCAGCAGCTTGTACGAGAGGGCGCGGGAGCAGTACTTC
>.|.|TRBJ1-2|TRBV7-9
CASSSGGVSYGYTF
TGTGCCAGCAGCTCTGGTGGGGTCTCCTATGGCTACACCTTC
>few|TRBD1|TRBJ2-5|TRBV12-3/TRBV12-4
CASSEWTGWVEETQYF
TGTGCCAGCAGTGAATGGACAGGGTGGGTCGAAGAGACCCAGTACTTC
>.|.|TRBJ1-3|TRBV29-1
CSVRTDTIYF
TGCAGCGTTCGGACAGACACCATATATTTT
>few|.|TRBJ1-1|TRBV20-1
CSARDNQAATFQAFF
TGCAGTGCTAGAGATAACCAAGCGGCCACGTTTCAAGCTTTCTTT
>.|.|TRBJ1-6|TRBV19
CASSIRGGNSPLHF
TGTGCCAGTAGTATTAGAGGGGGTAATTCACCCCTCCACTTT
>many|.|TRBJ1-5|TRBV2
CASSVGRYNQPQHF
TGTGCCAGCAGTGTAGGGCGGTACAATCAGCCCCAGCATTTT